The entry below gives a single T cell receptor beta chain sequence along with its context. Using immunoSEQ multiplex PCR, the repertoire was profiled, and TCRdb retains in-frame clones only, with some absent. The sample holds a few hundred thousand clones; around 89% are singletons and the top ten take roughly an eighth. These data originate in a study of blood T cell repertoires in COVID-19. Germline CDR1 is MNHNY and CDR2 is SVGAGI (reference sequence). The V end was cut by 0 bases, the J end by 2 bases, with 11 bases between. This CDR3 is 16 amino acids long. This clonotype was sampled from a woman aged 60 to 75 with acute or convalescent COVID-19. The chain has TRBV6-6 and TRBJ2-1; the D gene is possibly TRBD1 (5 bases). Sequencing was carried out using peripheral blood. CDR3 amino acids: CASSYSMSGTYNEQFF. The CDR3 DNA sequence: TGTGCCAGCAGTTACTCGATGTCAGGGACCTACAATGAGCAGTTCTTC.